This entry is about one T cell receptor (beta chain). As processed by the authors: It was from reference gene primer amplification that nucleated cell counts were estimated. Measured with immunoSEQ multiplex PCR; TCRdb has only the in-frame clones, and not every one. Clone size and the V and J calls come from that table; the DNA yielded D and trimming. The sample records 70,000 to 85,000 clones, around 80% being singletons. Germline trimming cut 8 bases from V and 4 bases from J; bases unmatched to any gene: 3. Germline CDR1 and CDR2: MNHEY and SVGAGI. The CDR3 totals 13 residues. The data originate from a study of blood T cell repertoires in COVID-19. Overall study context: Researchers got acute and convalescent COVID-19 samples from the United States, Italy and Spain. T cells, B-cell-depleted T cells, or PBMCs provided the cDNA or gDNA that served as material.

Sequences were obtained from peripheral blood. The genes are TRBV6-5 and TRBJ2-7; TRBD2 matches at 12 bases. This clonotype was sampled from a man aged 80 or over with active or convalescent COVID-19. CDR3 loop: CASRGTSGYEQYF. CDR3 DNA sequence: TGTGCCAGCCGCGGGACTAGCGGGTACGAGCAGTACTTC.